This note documents a single T cell receptor beta chain sequence. Its antigen is as yet unknown. Only in-frame clones appear in the TCRdb table, and some are missing; sequencing was by immunoSEQ multiplex PCR. The sample carries fewer than 150,000 clones, about 93% recorded once. This sample was included in a study of T cell responses to AZD1222 COVID-19 vaccine. Study-wide background: Pooled together were second doses at about 4 or about 12 weeks.

Per germline, CDR1 SGHTA and CDR2 FQGTGA. This CDR3 has 16 amino acids. V gave up 2 bases and J gave up 7 bases, with 20 bases separating them. Study observations and caveats: Only a handful of AZD1222 recipients were seropositive at baseline.

The chain uses TRBV7-3 and TRBJ1-1; tentative D call: TRBD1 (5 bases). This material consisted of peripheral blood, taken on day 0 of AZD1222 vaccination. The receptor was derived from an adult in good health. The CDR3 bases are TGTGCCAGCAGCTTACAGCCCCGGGGGGTACAGAGTGAAGCTTTCTTT. This translates into CASSLQPRGVQSEAFF.